Below, one TCR beta chain is given with its context. The antigen is undetermined. The data were obtained in a study of cytomegalovirus exposure and HLA in healthy donors. About the research overall: In an earlier analysis, approximately 120 million unique TCR beta sequences were found from some 170 million T cells. Study-wide results and caveats: A later analysis reportedly found that, within productive TCRs, an Asian-associated ancestry cluster had fewer N-insertions than the mean observed across the roughly 700 donors.

This CDR3 region has 16 residues. The junction had 1 base not matched to a gene; V was cut back by 3 bases and J by 4 bases. Germline V lookup: CDR1 MRHNA, CDR2 SNTAGT. PCR amplification relied on 60 Vbeta primers (plus 13 Jbeta primers). Generated by immunoSEQ multiplex PCR, the TCRdb table keeps only in-frame clones and is missing some. The table has 200,000 or so clones, 75% to 85% seen once. The chain carries TRBV6-4 and TRBJ2-2, with 14 bases lining up with TRBD2. The sample comprised PBMCs. The receptor was derived from a young woman in good health and CMV-seropositive. CDR3 sequence reads: CASSEGTSGGTGELFF. The CDR3 DNA follows: TGTGCCAGCAGTGAGGGGACTAGCGGGGGCACCGGGGAGCTGTTTTTT.